The rows below give T cell receptor beta chains drawn from one sample of a study of immune characterization of retroperitoneal liposarcoma. A single record per CDR3 protein comes from TCRdb applying MiXCR to the PCR reads. The data show over 8,000 distinct CDR3 sequences, with less than 40% seen just once and under 30% held by the top ten. Source material: tumor tissue. Receptor source: a male donor with retroperitoneal liposarcoma. CDR3s include the opening cysteine and the closing phenylalanine or tryptophan. Each record gives: clone size, CDR3 length, D gene, V gene, J gene, CDR3 DNA, CDR3 protein. The D gene is left open where the match is weak. The size of a clone is reported for some rows only, either as once, few or many, or as a class for expanded clones.

-	17	TRBD2	TRBV11-2	TRBJ2-5	TGTGCCAGCAGCTTACGGGGACTAGCGGGGGGGCAAGAGACCCAGTACTTC	CASSLRGLAGGQETQYF
-	14	TRBD1	TRBV7-6	TRBJ2-2	TGTGCCAGCAGCTTAGGACAGGGGACCGGGGAGCTGTTTTTT	CASSLGQGTGELFF
many	13	TRBD1	TRBV6-1	TRBJ2-7	TGTGCCAGCACCCTATGGACAGGGGACGAGCAGTACTTC	CASTLWTGDEQYF
many	12	-	TRBV12-3/TRBV12-4	TRBJ2-5	TGTGCCAGCAGTCCGGGCGGGTGGGAGCAGTACTTC	CASSPGGWEQYF
many	17	-	TRBV7-2	TRBJ2-6	TGTGCCAGCAGCGTTACAGGGCCACTAACCGGGGCCAACGTCCTGACTTTC	CASSVTGPLTGANVLTF
many	15	-	TRBV6-1	TRBJ2-3	TGTGCCAGCAGTGAAGCGCAGGGGTCAACAGATACGCAGTATTTT	CASSEAQGSTDTQYF
many	15	-	TRBV6-1	TRBJ2-7	TGTGCCAGCAGTGAAGCGCCAGGTCCCCCCAAAGAGCAGTACTTC	CASSEAPGPPKEQYF
-	14	-	TRBV27	TRBJ1-2	TGTGCCAGCAAGACACGGCCGGATTCCTATGGCTACACCTTC	CASKTRPDSYGYTF
few	16	TRBD2	TRBV12-3/TRBV12-4	TRBJ2-1	TGTGCCAGCAGTTTTAGGACTAGCGGGCAAACCAATGAGCAGTTCTTC	CASSFRTSGQTNEQFF
many	14	TRBD1	TRBV6-1	TRBJ2-4	TGTGCCAGCAGTTATGGGGGACAGACAAACATTCAGTACTTC	CASSYGGQTNIQYF
many	14	TRBD1	TRBV6-1	TRBJ2-5	TGTGCCAGCAGACTACAGGGGGCCAAAGAGACCCAGTACTTC	CASRLQGAKETQYF
few	12	-	TRBV27	TRBJ2-7	TGTGCCAGCAGTCTATTGGGCTACGAGCAGTACTTC	CASSLLGYEQYF
-	15	-	TRBV25-1	TRBJ2-5	TGTGCCAGCAGCGTAAAAGGGGCAGTGGGAGAGACCCAGTACTTC	CASSVKGAVGETQYF
once	18	TRBD2	TRBV6-1	TRBJ2-1	TGTGCCAGCAGTGAATGGCTAGCGGGAGGGCCCGCAAACAATGAGCAGTTCTTC	CASSEWLAGGPANNEQFF
-	16	TRBD2	TRBV10-2	TRBJ2-3	TGCGCCAGCAGTGAGTCCCGGCGGGGGTACACAGATACGCAGTATTTT	CASSESRRGYTDTQYF
few	16	TRBD2	TRBV6-1	TRBJ2-3	TGTGCCAGCATCACTTCTAGCGGGGGGGGCACAGATACGCAGTATTTT	CASITSSGGGTDTQYF
-	18	TRBD2	TRBV7-6	TRBJ2-6	TGTGCCAGCAGCACCGGACTAGCGGGCAACTCTGGGGCCAACGTCCTGACTTTC	CASSTGLAGNSGANVLTF
few	15	-	TRBV27	TRBJ2-7	TGTGCCAGCAGTACAATGACAGCCTCCTCCTACGAGCAGTACTTC	CASSTMTASSYEQYF
few	13	-	TRBV6-1	TRBJ2-1	TGTGCCAGCAGTGTTTCAGGTCTTAATGAGCAGTTCTTC	CASSVSGLNEQFF
many	16	TRBD1	TRBV6-2/TRBV6-3	TRBJ2-7	TGTGCCAGCAGTTACTCCCGGACAGGGAAGGCCTACGAGCAGTACTTC	CASSYSRTGKAYEQYF
once	15	-	TRBV6-6	TRBJ1-1	TGTGCCAGCAGTTACTCGGGGAGTATCGGCACTGAAGCTTTCTTT	CASSYSGSIGTEAFF
-	14	-	TRBV6-5	TRBJ1-2	TGTGCCAGCACGAAAGCAACAGCTAACTATGGCTACACCTTC	CASTKATANYGYTF
once	14	-	TRBV6-1	TRBJ2-5	TGTGCCGGGCAGACCGGCCTCTCAGCGGAGACCCAGTACTTC	CAGQTGLSAETQYF
many	15	TRBD2	TRBV7-2	TRBJ2-2	TGTGCCAGTCGGGGGACTAGCGGGAACACCGGGGAGCTGTTTTTT	CASRGTSGNTGELFF
-	13	-	TRBV10-3	TRBJ1-1	TGTGCCATCAGTTCGACAGGACCTCCTGAAGCTTTCTTT	CAISSTGPPEAFF
medium-sized	12	-	TRBV6-1	TRBJ2-3	TGTGCCAGCAGTATCTCAGGGGATACGCAGTATTTT	CASSISGDTQYF
-	13	TRBD1	TRBV6-1	TRBJ2-3	TGTGCCAGCAGGGGGACAGGCACAGATACGCAGTATTTT	CASRGTGTDTQYF
-	14	-	TRBV6-1	TRBJ2-7	TGTGCCAGCAGTGAAATCCCCCATATCGGCGAGCAGTACTTC	CASSEIPHIGEQYF
-	14	TRBD2	TRBV6-5	TRBJ2-1	TGTGCCAGCAGTGGCGGGACTAACTACAATGAGCAGTTCTTC	CASSGGTNYNEQFF
medium-sized	11	-	TRBV6-2/TRBV6-3	TRBJ2-1	TGTGCCAGCACGTCGTATCTCGCCAAGTTCTTC	CASTSYLAKFF
-	15	-	TRBV27	TRBJ2-7	TGTGCCAGCAGTCCTCCCGGAGGGAACTCCTACGAGCAGTACTTC	CASSPPGGNSYEQYF
many	15	-	TRBV6-1	TRBJ2-5	TGTGCCAGCAGCCATAACCTGGGGGGGCGGGAGACCCAGTACTTC	CASSHNLGGRETQYF
-	14	-	TRBV5-6	TRBJ1-1	TGTGCCAGCAGCTTGCAGGGGCGGTCCACTGAAGCTTTCTTT	CASSLQGRSTEAFF
-	14	-	TRBV7-4	TRBJ2-7	TGTGCCAGCAGCTTAGAGGTGGACTCCTACGAGCAGTACTTC	CASSLEVDSYEQYF
-	14	-	TRBV7-2	TRBJ2-7	TGTGCCAGCAGCGAGGGGGGGGACACCTACGAGCAGTACTTC	CASSEGGDTYEQYF
few	12	-	TRBV12-3/TRBV12-4	TRBJ2-7	TGTGCCAGCAGTTTTATCCTACAAGAGCAGTACTTC	CASSFILQEQYF
-	13	-	TRBV12-3/TRBV12-4	TRBJ2-3	TGTGCCAGCACCCCATCGGGCACAGATACGCAGTATTTT	CASTPSGTDTQYF
many	20	TRBD2	TRBV6-1	TRBJ2-5	TGTGCCAGCAGTGAAGCTGGGGGGGTGGTGGCGGGAGGTACTTGGAGTGAGCAGTACTTC	CASSEAGGVVAGGTWSEQYF
-	16	-	TRBV25-1	TRBJ2-2	TGTGCCAGCAGGTACCCGGGACGGACCTACACCGGGGAGCTGTTTTTT	CASRYPGRTYTGELFF
few	14	-	TRBV6-1	TRBJ2-2	TGTGCCAGCAGCCGCGACGGATACACCGGGGAGCTGTTTTTT	CASSRDGYTGELFF
many	15	-	TRBV6-1	TRBJ2-5	TGTGCCAGCAGTCACCGGGACGCGTGGAGTGAGACCCAGTACTTC	CASSHRDAWSETQYF
few	16	TRBD2	TRBV6-1	TRBJ2-3	TGTGCCAGCAGTGAATTTAGCGGGAGTGGGGATGATACGCAGTATTTT	CASSEFSGSGDDTQYF